A single sample gave rise to the 9 T cell receptor beta chains below, sequenced in a study of blood T cell repertoires in COVID-19 (dated by TCRdb to about 2020). Library method: the immunoSEQ multiplex PCR assay. TCRdb limited this immuneACCESS table to in-frame rearrangements with V and J called. A share of clones is missing; checked studies link under half to unresolved V genes, and the rest is unexplained. The sample records around 90,000 clones, 80% to 90% of which are singletons. The top ten hold approximately 13% of the sample. What was sequenced was peripheral blood. The receptors originated from a human donor in a cohort sampled during active COVID-19.

This chain connects TRBV27 to TRBJ1-2; 8 nucleotides agree with TRBD1. This CDR3 has 16 amino acids. Trimming cost V 6 bases and J 2 bases; bases outside gene matches: 11. The germline V gene encodes CDR1 MNHEY and CDR2 SMNVEV (reference sequence). The CDR3 sequence: CASRGLTGDENYGYTF. DNA for the CDR3: TGTGCCAGCAGGGGATTGACAGGGGACGAAAACTATGGCTACACCTTC.

V gene TRBV12-3 or TRBV12-4 combines with J gene TRBJ1-1, with a possible D match to TRBD1 (6 bases). The V and J ends lost 6 bases and 9 bases respectively, with 17 bases between them. CDR3 length: 13 amino acids. CDR3 in amino acids: CASRPDRMHKAFF. CDR3 in DNA: TGTGCCAGCAGACCTGACAGGATGCATAAAGCTTTCTTT.

The chain employs TRBV30 and TRBJ2-5, with 8 nucleotides matching TRBD2. With V trimmed by 4 bases and J by 5 bases, 12 bases remained unmatched. The CDR3 consists of 15 residues. In germline, CDR1 is GTSNPN, CDR2 SVGIG (reference sequence). This chain's CDR3 is CAWTSSGTSGETQYF. As DNA, the CDR3 is TGTGCCTGGACCTCCAGCGGGACTAGTGGGGAGACCCAGTACTTC.

This clone came up a few times. The rearrangement joins TRBV20-1 to TRBJ1-1; maybe TRBD1 (6 bases). V dropped 5 bases and J dropped 6 bases, with 10 bases sitting between them. This CDR3 region has 11 residues. Germline CDR1 DFQATT, CDR2 SNEGSKA (reference sequence). The CDR3 here is CSADDRSEAFF. The CDR3 nucleotides are TGCAGTGCTGACGACAGGTCTGAAGCTTTCTTT.

This chain connects TRBV18 to TRBJ1-1, with TRBD1 as a possible D gene (5 bases). Germline V gene sequence: CDR1 KGHSH, CDR2 LQKENI. V was clipped by 6 bases and J by 3 bases, with 23 bases between them. This CDR3 is 17 amino acids long. The CDR3 nucleotides are TGTGCCAGCTCTCAGTGGGAGAGTGGCGCGGGACACACTGAAGCTTTCTTT. It yields the protein CASSQWESGAGHTEAFF.

The chain has TRBV27 and TRBJ1-2, with D maybe TRBD1 (5 bases). CDR1 and CDR2 from the germline V gene are MNHEY and SMNVEV (reference sequence). V was trimmed by 5 bases and J by 5 bases, leaving 21 bases between them. The CDR3 spans 16 residues. The CDR3 spells CASSPLGSRAIYGYTF. The CDR3 DNA sequence: TGTGCCAGCAGTCCCCTAGGGTCCAGGGCGATATATGGCTACACCTTC.

This chain links TRBV28 with TRBJ2-3; 9 nucleotides agree with TRBD2. Losses at the gene ends were 7 bases for V and 1 base for J; bases not matched to a gene: 18. The CDR3 spans 19 residues. The germline V gene encodes CDR1 MDHEN and CDR2 SYDVKM. The CDR3: CASIPGEGGGVRGTDTQYF. CDR3 nucleotides: TGTGCCAGCATCCCGGGAGAGGGCGGGGGGGTTCGCGGCACAGATACGCAGTATTTT.

In its sample, this clone was seen a few times. The chain is built from TRBV5-4 and TRBJ1-2; maybe TRBD1 (6 bases). The length of the CDR3 is 16 residues. V was cut by 0 bases and J by 2 bases, with 14 bases left in between. Germline V gives CDR1 SGHNT, CDR2 YYREEE (reference sequence). This CDR3 is CASSLAGTLNNYGYTF. The DNA of the CDR3 is TGTGCCAGCAGCTTGGCCGGGACACTAAACAACTATGGCTACACCTTC.

This chain joins TRBV15 and TRBJ1-6, with 7 bases matching TRBD1. The CDR3 runs to 15 residues. Losses at the gene ends were 4 bases for V and 7 bases for J; bases not matched to a gene: 7. CDR1 and CDR2 from the germline V gene are LNHNV and YYDKDF (reference sequence). The CDR3 loop is CATSILRQGNSPLHF. CDR3 coding DNA: TGTGCCACCAGCATTCTCCGACAGGGAAATTCACCCCTCCACTTT.